The 5 T cell receptor beta chains below come from one sample, sequenced in a study of blood T cell repertoires in COVID-19. Using immunoSEQ multiplex PCR, the repertoire was profiled, and TCRdb retains in-frame clones only, with some absent. This sample has approximately 400,000 clones, with 88% found just once. Sequencing was done on a sample of PBMCs or T cells enriched from blood (not recorded which). These receptors all stem from a woman in her late teens or twenties who had recovered from COVID-19.

The J gene is TRBJ2-5, the V gene TRBV24-1; 7 bases match TRBD1. After removal of 4 bases from V and 5 bases from J, the junction contained 9 bases not matched to a gene. Germline V gives CDR1 KGHDR, CDR2 SFDVKD. The CDR3 is 15 amino acids. The CDR3 nucleotides read TGTGCCACCAGTGACCGCCGACAGGGTGGGGAGACCCAGTACTTC. It is translated as CATSDRRQGGETQYF.

The chain combines TRBV6-5 with TRBJ1-2, with D tentatively TRBD1 (6 bases). Germline V gene sequence: CDR1 MNHEY, CDR2 SVGAGI. The CDR3 is 16 residues long. The V and J ends lost 0 bases and 3 bases respectively, with 14 bases between them. CDR3 sequence: CASSYSSLGGYYGYTF. DNA for the CDR3: TGTGCCAGCAGTTACTCGAGTTTAGGGGGTTACTATGGCTACACCTTC.

The chain links TRBV28 to TRBJ1-1; D remains unclear. Germline V gene sequence: CDR1 MDHEN, CDR2 SYDVKM. V shed 7 bases and J shed 4 bases, with 16 bases lying between them. The CDR3 consists of 14 residues. The CDR3 loop is CASTTPGWTTEAFF. The CDR3 DNA reads TGTGCCAGCACCACACCGGGGTGGACCACTGAAGCTTTCTTT.

This chain links TRBV9 with TRBJ1-4; 7 bases are shared with TRBD1. Unmatched junction bases numbered 5, after V lost 3 bases and J lost 6 bases. Germline CDR1 and CDR2: SGDLS and YYNGEE. The CDR3 has 14 residues. CDR3 in amino acids: CASSEGTVDEKLFF. CDR3 DNA: TGTGCCAGCAGCGAGGGGACAGTTGATGAAAAACTGTTTTTT.

The rearrangement links TRBV5-1 to TRBJ1-6; 8 nucleotides agree with TRBD1. The CDR3 covers 15 residues. V was clipped by 0 bases and J by 8 bases; unmatched bases: 4. The V gene's germline CDR1 is SGHRS and CDR2 YFSETQ. For the CDR3, the DNA is TGCGCCAGCAGCTTGGGTGGACAGGGCTATTCACCCCTCCACTTT. This encodes CASSLGGQGYSPLHF.